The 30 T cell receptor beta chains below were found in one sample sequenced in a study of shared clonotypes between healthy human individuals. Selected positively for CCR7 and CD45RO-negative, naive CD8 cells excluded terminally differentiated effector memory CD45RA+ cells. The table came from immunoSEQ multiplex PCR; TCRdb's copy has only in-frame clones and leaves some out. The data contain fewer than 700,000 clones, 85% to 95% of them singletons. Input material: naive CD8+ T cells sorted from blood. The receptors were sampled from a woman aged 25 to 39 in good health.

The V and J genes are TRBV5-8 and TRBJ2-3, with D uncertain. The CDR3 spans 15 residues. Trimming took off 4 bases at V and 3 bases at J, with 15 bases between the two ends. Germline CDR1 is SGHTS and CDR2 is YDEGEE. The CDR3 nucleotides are TGTGCCAGCAGCCAGGATAGGTGGGGTACAGATACGCAGTATTTT. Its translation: CASSQDRWGTDTQYF.

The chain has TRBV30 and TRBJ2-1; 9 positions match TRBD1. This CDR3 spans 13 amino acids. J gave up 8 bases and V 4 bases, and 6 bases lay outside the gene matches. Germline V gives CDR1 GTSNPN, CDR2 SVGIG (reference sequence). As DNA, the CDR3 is TGTGCCTGGAATCCCGGGACAGGGTATGAGCAGTTCTTC. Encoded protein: CAWNPGTGYEQFF. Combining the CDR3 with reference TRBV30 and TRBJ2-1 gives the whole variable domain SQTIHQWPATLVQPVGSPLSLECTVEGTSNPNLYWYRQAAGRGLQLLFYSVGIGQISSEVPQNLSASRPQDRQFILSSKKLLLSDSGFYLCAWNPGTGYEQFFGPGTRLTVL.

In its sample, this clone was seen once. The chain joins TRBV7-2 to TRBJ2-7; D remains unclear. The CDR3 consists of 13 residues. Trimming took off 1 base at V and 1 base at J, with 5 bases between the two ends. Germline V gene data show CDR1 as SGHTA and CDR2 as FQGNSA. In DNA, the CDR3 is TGTGCCAGCAGCTTAGGACTTTCCTACGAGCAGTACTTC. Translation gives CASSLGLSYEQYF.

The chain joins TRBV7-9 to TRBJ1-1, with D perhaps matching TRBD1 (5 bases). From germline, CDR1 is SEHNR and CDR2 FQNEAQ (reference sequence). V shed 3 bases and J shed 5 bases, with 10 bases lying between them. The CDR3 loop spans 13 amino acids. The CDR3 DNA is TGTGCCAGCAGCTTCCAGGGTGGAACTGAAGCTTTCTTT. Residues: CASSFQGGTEAFF.

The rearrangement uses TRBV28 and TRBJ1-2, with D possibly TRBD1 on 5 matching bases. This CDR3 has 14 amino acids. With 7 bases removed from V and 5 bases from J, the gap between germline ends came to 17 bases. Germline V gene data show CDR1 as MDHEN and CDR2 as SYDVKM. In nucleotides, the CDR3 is TGTGCCAGCATAGCAGCAGGGTTACTGTATGGCTACACCTTC. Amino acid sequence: CASIAAGLLYGYTF.

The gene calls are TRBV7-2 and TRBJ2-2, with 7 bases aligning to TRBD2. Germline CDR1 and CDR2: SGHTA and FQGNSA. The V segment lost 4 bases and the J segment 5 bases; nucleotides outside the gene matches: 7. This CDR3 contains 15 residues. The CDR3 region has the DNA TGTGCCAGCAGCTCGCTGGGGGGGAGGACCGGGGAGCTGTTTTTT. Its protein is CASSSLGGRTGELFF.

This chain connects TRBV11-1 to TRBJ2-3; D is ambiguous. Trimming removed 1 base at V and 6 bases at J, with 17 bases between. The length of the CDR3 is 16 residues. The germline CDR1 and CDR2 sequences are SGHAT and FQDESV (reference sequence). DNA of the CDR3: TGTGCCAGCAGCTTAGGGAGTGGCGGCGCTTTGGATACGCAGTATTTT. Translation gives CASSLGSGGALDTQYF.

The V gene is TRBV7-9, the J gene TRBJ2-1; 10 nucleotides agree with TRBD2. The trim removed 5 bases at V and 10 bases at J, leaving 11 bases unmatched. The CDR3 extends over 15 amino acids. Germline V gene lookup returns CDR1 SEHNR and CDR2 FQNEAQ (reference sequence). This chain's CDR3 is CASSPSLAGVGEQFF. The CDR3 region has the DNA TGTGCCAGCAGCCCGTCTCTAGCGGGAGTAGGGGAGCAGTTCTTC.

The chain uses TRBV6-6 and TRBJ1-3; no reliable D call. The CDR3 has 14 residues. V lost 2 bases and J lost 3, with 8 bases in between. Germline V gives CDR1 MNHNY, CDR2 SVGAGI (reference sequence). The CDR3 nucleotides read TGTGCCAGCAGTTACACCGGAGATGGAAACACCATATATTTT. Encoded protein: CASSYTGDGNTIYF.

The CDR3 bases are TGTGCCAGCAGCGTAACACCTAGCGCATCCTACGAGCAGTACTTC. This sequence encodes CASSVTPSASYEQYF. The chain employs TRBV9 and TRBJ2-7; perhaps TRBD2 as D (6 bases). CDR1 is SGDLS, CDR2 YYNGEE, per germline. The CDR3 is 15 residues long. Between the trimmed V and J ends, which lost 1 base and 1 base, there was a span of 12 bases.

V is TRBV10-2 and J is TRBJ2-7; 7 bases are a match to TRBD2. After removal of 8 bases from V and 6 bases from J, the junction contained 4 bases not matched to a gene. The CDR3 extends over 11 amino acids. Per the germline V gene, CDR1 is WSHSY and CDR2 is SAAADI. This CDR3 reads CASAWGGEQYF. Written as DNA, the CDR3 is TGCGCCAGCGCATGGGGGGGCGAGCAGTACTTC.

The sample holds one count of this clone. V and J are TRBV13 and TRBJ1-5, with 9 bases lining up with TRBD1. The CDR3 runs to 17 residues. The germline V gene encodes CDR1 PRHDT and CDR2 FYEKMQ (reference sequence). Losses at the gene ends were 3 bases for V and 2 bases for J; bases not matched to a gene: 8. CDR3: CASSLGQGFGGNQPQHF. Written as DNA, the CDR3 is TGTGCCAGCAGCTTGGGACAGGGATTTGGTGGCAATCAGCCCCAGCATTTT.

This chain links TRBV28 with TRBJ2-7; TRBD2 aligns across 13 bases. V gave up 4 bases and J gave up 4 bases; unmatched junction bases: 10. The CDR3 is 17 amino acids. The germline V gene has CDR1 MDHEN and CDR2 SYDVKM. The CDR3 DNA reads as TGTGCCAGCAGTTCCCCTCGACTAGCGGGAGGAGTGTACGAGCAGTACTTC. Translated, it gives CASSSPRLAGGVYEQYF.

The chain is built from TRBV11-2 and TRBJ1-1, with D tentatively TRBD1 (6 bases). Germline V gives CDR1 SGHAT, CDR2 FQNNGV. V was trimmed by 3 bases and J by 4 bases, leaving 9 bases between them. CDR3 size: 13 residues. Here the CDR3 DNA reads TGTGCCAGCAGCTTTTGGGACACCACTGAAGCTTTCTTT. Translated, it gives CASSFWDTTEAFF.

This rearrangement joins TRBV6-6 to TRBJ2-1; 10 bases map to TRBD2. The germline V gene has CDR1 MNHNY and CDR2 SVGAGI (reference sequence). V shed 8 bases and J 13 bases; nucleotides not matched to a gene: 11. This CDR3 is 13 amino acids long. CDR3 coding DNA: TGTGCCAGCCAGAGCGGGGGGGTGGAGGAACAGTTCTTC. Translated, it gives CASQSGGVEEQFF.

CDR3 sequence (DNA): TGTGCCAGTAGTCCGGTTAATGAAAAACTGTTTTTT. Its protein product is CASSPVNEKLFF. The chain links TRBV19 to TRBJ1-4; unclear D gene. Trimming took 5 bases from V and 4 from J, leaving 5 bases between them. CDR3 length: 12 residues. Germline V gene data show CDR1 as LNHDA and CDR2 as SQIVND (reference sequence). The full variable domain, rest sourced from reference TRBV19 and TRBJ1-4, is DGGITQSPKYLFRKEGQNVTLSCEQNLNHDAMYWYRQDPGQGLRLIYYSQIVNDFQKGDIAEGYSVSREKKESFPLTVTSAQKNPTAFYLCASSPVNEKLFFGSGTQLSVL.

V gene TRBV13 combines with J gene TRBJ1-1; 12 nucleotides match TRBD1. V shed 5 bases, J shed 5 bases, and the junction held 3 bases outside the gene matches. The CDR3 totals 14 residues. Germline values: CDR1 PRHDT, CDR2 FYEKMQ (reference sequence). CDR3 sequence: CASSLGQGATEAFF. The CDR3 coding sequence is TGTGCCAGCAGCCTGGGACAGGGGGCTACTGAAGCTTTCTTT.

CDR3 nucleotide sequence: TGTGCCAGCAGTCACCCAGCGGGAGATGATGAGCAGTTCTTC. This translates into CASSHPAGDDEQFF. V gene TRBV28 combines with J gene TRBJ2-1, with 8 bases aligning to TRBD2. V lost 5 bases, J lost 8 bases, and 8 bases stayed unmatched. The CDR3 loop spans 14 amino acids. Germline CDR1 reads MDHEN; CDR2 reads SYDVKM.

The CDR3 protein is CASSGIGSYEQYF. The CDR3 region has the DNA TGTGCCAGCAGCGGGATAGGCTCCTACGAGCAGTACTTC. V usage is TRBV9 and J usage is TRBJ2-7, with no clear D. This CDR3 has 13 amino acids. Germline CDR1 is SGDLS and CDR2 is YYNGEE. Trimming removed 3 bases from V and 0 bases from J, with 7 bases in between.

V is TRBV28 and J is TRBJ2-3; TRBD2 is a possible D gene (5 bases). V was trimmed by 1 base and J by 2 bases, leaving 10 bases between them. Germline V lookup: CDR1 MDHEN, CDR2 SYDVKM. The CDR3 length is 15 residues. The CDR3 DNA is TGTGCCAGCAGTTTATATGGAGGAGACACAGATACGCAGTATTTT. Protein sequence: CASSLYGGDTDTQYF.

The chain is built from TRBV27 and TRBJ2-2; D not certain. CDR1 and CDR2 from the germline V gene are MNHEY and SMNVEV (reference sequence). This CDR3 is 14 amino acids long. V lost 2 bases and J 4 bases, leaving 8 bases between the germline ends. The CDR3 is CASSLTYGTGELFF. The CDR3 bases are TGTGCCAGCAGTTTAACCTATGGCACCGGGGAGCTGTTTTTT.

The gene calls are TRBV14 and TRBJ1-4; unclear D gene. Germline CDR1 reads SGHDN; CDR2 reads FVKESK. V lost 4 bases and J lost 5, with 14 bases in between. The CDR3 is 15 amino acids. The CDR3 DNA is TGTGCCAGCAGCCCTTCCTCGGGCCGAAATGAAAAACTGTTTTTT. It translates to CASSPSSGRNEKLFF.

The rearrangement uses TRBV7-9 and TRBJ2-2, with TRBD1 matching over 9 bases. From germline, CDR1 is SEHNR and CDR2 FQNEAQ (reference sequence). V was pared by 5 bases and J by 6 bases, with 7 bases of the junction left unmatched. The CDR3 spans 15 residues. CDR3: CASSTYRGLAGELFF. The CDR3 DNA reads TGTGCCAGCAGCACGTACAGGGGGCTCGCCGGGGAGCTGTTTTTT.

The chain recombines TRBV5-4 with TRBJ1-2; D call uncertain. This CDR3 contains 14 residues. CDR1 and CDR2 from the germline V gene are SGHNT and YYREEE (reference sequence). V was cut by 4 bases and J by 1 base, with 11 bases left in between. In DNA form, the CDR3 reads TGTGCCAGCAGCCAAACGAACGATAACTATGGCTACACCTTC. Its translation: CASSQTNDNYGYTF.

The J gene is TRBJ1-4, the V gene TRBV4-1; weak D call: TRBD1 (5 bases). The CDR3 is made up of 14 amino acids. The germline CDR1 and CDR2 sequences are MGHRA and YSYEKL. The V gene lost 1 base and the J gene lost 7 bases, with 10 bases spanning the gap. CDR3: CASSQGVRAEKLFF. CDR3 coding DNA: TGCGCCAGCAGCCAAGGGGTCAGGGCTGAAAAACTGTTTTTT.

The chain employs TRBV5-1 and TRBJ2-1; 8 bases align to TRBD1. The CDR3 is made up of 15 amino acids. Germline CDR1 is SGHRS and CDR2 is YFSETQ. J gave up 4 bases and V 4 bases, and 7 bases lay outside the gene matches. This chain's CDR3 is CASSIGQGPYNEQFF. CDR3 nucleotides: TGCGCCAGCAGCATCGGACAGGGACCGTACAATGAGCAGTTCTTC. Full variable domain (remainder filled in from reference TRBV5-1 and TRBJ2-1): KAGVTQTPRYLIKTRGQQVTLSCSPISGHRSVSWYQQTPGQGLQFLFEYFSETQRNKGNFPGRFSGRQFSNSRSEMNVSTLELGDSALYLCASSIGQGPYNEQFFGPGTRLTVL.

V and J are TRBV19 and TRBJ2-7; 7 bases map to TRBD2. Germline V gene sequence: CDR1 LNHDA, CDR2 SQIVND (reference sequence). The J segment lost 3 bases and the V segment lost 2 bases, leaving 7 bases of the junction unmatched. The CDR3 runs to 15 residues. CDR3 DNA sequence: TGTGCCAGTAGTATATCGGCGGGACTACTCTACGAGCAGTACTTC. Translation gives CASSISAGLLYEQYF.

Here the CDR3 DNA reads TGCGCCAGCAGCCGGACTGGGACCCGCGCAGATACGCAGTATTTT. It yields the protein CASSRTGTRADTQYF. V is TRBV5-1 and J is TRBJ2-3; the D gene could be TRBD1 or TRBD2 (5 bases each). Germline values: CDR1 SGHRS, CDR2 YFSETQ. V lost 4 bases, J lost 4 bases, and 16 bases lay in between. This CDR3 comprises 15 residues.

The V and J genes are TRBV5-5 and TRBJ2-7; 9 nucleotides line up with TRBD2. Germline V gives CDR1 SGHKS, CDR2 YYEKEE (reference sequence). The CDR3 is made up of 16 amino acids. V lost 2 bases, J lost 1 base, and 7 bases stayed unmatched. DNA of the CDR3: TGTGCCAGCAGCTTTCGGGGAGCGGGAGGTTCCTACGAGCAGTACTTC. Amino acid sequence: CASSFRGAGGSYEQYF.

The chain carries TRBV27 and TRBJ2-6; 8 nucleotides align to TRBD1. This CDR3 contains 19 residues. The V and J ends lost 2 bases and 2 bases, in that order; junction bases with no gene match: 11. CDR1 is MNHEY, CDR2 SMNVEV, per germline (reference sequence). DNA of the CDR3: TGTGCCAGCAGTTTAACGGTCGGACAGGGTGGCACTGGGGCCAACGTCCTGACTTTC. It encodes CASSLTVGQGGTGANVLTF.